The T cell receptor beta chain described here comes from a study of blood T cell repertoires in COVID-19. In the original workflow: From reference gene primer amplification, estimates of nucleated cell counts were derived. TCRdb's table, derived via immunoSEQ multiplex PCR, lists solely in-frame clones and lacks some. That table supplies the V and J calls and clone size; D and trimming were determined from the DNA. The table has almost 350,000 clones, around nine tenths seen once. CDR3 length: 13 residues. Germline V gene data show CDR1 as LGHDT and CDR2 as YNNKEL (reference sequence). Trimming shortened V by 7 bases and J by 2 bases, and 11 bases separated the two germline ends.

V is TRBV3-1 (or the pseudogene TRBV3-2) and J is TRBJ1-1; D is ambiguous. The specimen was PBMCs or T cells enriched from blood (not recorded which). The sequence was collected from a woman in her thirties who had been exposed to COVID-19. CDR3 amino acids: CASTITANTEAFF. CDR3 DNA sequence: TGTGCCAGCACTATTACAGCCAACACTGAAGCTTTCTTT.